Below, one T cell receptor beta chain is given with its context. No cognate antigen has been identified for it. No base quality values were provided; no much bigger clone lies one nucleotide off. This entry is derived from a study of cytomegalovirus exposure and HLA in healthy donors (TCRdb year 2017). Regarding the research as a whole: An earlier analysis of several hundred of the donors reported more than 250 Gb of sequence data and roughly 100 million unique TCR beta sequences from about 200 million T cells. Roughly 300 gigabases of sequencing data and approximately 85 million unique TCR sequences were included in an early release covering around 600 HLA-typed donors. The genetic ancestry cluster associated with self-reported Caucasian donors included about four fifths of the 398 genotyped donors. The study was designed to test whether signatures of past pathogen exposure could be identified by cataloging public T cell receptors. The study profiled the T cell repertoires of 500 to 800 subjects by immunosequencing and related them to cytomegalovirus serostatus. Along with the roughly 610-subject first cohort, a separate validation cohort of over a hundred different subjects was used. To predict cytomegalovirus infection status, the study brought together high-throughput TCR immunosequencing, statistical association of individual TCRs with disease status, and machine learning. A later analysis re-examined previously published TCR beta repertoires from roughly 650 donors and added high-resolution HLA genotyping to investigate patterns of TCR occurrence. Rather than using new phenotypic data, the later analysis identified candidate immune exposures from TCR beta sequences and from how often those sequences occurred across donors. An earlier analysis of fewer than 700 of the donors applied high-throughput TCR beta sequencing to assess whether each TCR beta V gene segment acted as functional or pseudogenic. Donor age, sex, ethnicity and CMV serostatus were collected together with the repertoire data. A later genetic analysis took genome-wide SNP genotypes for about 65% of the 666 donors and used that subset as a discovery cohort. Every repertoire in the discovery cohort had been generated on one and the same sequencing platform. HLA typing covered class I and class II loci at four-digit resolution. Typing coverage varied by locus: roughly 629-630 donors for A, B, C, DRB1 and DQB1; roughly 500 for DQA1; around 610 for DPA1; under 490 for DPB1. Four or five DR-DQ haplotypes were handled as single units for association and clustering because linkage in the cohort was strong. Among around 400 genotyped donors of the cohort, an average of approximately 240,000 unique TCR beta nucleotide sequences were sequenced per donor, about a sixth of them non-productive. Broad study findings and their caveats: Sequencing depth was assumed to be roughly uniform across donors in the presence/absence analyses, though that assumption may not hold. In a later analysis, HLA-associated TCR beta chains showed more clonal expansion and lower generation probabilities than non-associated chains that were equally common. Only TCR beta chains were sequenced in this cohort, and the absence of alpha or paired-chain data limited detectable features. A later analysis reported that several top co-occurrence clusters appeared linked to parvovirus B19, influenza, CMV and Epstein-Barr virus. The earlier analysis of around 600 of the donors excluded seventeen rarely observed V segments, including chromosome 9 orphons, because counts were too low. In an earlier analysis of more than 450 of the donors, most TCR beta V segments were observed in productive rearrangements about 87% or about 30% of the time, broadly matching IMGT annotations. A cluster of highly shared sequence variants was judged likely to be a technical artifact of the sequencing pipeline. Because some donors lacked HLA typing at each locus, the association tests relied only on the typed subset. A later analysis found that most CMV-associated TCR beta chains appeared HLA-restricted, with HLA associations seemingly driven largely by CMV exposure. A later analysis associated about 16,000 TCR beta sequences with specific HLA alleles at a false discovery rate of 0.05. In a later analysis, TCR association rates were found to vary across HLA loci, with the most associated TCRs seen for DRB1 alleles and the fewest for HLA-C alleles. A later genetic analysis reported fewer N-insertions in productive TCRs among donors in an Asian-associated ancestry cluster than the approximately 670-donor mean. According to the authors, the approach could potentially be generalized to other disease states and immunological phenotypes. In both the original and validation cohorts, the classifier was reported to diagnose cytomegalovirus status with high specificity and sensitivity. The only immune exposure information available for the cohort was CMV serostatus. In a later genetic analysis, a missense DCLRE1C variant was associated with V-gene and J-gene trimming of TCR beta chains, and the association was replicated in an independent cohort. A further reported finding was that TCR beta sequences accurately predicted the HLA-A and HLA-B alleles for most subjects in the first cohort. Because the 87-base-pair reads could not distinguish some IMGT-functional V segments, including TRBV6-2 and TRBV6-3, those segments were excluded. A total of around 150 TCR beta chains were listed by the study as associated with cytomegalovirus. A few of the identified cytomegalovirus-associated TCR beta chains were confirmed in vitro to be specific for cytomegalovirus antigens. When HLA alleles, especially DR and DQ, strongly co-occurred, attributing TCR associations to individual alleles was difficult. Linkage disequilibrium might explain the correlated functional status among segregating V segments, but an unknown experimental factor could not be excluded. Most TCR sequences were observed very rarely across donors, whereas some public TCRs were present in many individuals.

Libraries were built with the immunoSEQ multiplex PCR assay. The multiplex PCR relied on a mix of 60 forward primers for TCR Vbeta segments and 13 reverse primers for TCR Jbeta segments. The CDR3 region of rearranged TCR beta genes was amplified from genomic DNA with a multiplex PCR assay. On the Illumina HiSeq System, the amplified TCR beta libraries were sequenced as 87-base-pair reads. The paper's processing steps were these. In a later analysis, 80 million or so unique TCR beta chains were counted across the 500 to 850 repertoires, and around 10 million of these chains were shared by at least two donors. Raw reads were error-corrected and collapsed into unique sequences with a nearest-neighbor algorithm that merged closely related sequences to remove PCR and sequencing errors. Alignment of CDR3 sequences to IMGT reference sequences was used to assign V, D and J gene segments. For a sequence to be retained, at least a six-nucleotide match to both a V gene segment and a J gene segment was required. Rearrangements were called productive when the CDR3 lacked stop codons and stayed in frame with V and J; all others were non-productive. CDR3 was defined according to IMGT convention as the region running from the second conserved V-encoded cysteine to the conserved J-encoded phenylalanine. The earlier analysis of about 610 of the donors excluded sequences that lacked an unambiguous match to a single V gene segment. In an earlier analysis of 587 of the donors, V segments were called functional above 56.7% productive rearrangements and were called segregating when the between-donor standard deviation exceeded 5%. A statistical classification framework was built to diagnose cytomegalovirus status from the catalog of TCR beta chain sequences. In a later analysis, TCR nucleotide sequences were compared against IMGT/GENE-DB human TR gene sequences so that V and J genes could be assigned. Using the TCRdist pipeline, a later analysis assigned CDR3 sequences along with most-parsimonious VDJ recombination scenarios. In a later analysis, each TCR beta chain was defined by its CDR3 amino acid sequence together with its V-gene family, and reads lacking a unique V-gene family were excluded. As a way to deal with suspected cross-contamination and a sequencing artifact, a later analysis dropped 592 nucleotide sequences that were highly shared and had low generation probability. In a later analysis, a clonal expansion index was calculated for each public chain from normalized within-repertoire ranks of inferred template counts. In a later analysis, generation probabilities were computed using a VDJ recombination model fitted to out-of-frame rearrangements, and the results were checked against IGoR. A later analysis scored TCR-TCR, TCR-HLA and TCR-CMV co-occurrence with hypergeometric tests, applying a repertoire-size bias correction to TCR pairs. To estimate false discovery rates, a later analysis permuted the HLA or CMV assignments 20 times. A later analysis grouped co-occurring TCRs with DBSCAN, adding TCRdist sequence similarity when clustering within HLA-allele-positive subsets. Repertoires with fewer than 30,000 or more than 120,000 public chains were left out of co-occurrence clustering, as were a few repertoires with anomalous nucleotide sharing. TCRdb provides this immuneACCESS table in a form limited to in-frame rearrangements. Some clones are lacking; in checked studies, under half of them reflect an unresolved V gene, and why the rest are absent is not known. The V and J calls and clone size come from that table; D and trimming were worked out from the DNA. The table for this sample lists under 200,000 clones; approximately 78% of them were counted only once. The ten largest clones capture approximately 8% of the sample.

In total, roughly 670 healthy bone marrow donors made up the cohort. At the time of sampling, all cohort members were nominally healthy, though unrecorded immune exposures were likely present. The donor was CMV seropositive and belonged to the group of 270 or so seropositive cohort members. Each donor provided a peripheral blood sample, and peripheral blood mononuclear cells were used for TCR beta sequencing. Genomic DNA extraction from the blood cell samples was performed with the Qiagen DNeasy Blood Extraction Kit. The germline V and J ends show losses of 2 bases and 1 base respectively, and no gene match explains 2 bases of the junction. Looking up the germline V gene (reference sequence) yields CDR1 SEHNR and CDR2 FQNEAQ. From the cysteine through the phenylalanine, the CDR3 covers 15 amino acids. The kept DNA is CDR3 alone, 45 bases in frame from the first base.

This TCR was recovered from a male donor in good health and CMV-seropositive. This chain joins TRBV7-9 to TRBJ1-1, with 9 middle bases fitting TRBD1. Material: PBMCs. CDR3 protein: CASSLTGQGNTEAFF. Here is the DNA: TGTGCCAGCAGCTTAACGGGACAGGGGAACACTGAAGCTTTCTTT.